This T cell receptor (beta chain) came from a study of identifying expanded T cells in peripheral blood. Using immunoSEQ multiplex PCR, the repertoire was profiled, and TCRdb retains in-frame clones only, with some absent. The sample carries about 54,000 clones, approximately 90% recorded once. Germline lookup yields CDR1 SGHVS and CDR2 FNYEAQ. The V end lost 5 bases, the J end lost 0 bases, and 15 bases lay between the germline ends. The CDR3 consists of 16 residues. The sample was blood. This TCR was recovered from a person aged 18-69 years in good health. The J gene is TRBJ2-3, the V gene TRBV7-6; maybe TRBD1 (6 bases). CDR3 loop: CASSAYRVPSTDTQYF. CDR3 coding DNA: TGTGCCAGCAGCGCCTACAGGGTCCCTAGCACAGATACGCAGTATTTT.